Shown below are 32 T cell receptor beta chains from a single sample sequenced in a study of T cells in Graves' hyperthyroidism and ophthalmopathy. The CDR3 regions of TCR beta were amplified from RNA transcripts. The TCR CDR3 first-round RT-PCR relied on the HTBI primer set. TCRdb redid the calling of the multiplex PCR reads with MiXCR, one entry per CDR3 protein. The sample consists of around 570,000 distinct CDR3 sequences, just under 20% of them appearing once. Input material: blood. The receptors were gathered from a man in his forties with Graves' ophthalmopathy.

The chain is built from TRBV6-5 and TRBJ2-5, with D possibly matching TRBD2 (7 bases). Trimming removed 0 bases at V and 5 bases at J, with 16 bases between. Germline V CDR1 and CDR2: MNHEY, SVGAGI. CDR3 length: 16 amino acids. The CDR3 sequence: CASSYSIRGAVETQYF. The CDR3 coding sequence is TGTGCCAGCAGTTACTCGATACGGGGGGCGGTGGAGACCCAGTACTTC.

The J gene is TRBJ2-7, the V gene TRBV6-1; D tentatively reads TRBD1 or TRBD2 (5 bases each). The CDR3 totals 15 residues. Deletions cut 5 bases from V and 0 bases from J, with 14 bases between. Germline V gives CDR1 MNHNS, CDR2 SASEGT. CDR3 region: CASSLMWDGSYEQYF. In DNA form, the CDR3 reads TGTGCCAGCAGTCTAATGTGGGACGGCTCCTACGAGCAGTACTTC.

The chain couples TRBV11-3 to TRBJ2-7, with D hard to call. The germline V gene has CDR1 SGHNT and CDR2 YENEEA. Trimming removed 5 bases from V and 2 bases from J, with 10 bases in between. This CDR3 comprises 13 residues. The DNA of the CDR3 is TGTGCCAGCAGCAAAGACACTACCTACGAGCAGTACTTC. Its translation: CASSKDTTYEQYF.

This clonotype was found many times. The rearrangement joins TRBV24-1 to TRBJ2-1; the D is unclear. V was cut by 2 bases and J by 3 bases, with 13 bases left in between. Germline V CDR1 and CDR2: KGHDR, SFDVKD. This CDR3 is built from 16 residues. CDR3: CATSDSSGGDYNEQFF. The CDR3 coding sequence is TGTGCCACCAGTGATTCTTCTGGCGGTGACTACAATGAGCAGTTCTTC.

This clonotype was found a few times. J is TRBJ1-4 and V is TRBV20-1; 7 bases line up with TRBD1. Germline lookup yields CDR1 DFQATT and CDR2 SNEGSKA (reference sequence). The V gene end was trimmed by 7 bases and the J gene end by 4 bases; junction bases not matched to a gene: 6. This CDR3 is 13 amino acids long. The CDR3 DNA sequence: TGCAGTGTCCCGGACAGGTTTAATGAAAAACTGTTTTTT. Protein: CSVPDRFNEKLFF.

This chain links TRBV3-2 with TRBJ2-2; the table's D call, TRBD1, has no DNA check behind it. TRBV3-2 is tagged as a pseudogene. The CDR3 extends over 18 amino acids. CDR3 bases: TGTGCCAGCAGCCAAGAGCCCACAGGGACAGACAACACCGGGGAGCTGTTTTTT. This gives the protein CASSQEPTGTDNTGELFF.

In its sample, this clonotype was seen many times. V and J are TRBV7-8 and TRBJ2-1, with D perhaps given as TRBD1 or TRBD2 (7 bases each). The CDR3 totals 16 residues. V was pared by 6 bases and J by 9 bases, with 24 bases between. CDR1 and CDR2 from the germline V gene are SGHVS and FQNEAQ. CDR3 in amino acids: CASRHTRQGGGSEQFF. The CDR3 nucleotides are TGTGCCAGCAGACATACCCGACAGGGAGGCGGGAGTGAGCAGTTCTTC.

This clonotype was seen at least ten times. The CDR3 nucleotides are TGTGCCTGGGCTAAAACCTCTGATCAGCCCCAGCATTTT. Translated: CAWAKTSDQPQHF. The chain couples TRBV30 to TRBJ1-5; D ambiguous. Trimming left V 5 bases short and J 5 bases short, with 13 bases between. CDR1 is GTSNPN, CDR2 SVGIG, per germline (reference sequence). CDR3 length: 13 amino acids.

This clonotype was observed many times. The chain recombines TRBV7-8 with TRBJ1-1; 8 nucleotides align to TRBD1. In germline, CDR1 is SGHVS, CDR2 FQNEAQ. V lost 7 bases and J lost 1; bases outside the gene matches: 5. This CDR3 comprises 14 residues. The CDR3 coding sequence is TGTGCCAGCACCGTTGACAGGGGGAACACTGAAGCTTTCTTT. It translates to CASTVDRGNTEAFF. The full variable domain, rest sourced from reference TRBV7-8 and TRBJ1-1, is GAGVSQSPRYKVAKRGQDVALRCDPISGHVSLFWYQQALGQGPEFLTYFQNEAQLDKSGLPSDRFFAERPEGSVSTLKIQRTQQEDSAVYLCASTVDRGNTEAFFGQGTRLTVV.

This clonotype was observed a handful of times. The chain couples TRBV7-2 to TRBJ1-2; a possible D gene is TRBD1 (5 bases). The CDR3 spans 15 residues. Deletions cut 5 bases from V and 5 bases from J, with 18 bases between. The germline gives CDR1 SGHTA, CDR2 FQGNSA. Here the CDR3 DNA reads TGTGCCAGCAGCCCGGGACGGGGGGTAGGGTATGGCTACACCTTC. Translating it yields CASSPGRGVGYGYTF. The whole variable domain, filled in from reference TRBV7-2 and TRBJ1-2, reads GAGVSQSPSNKVTEKGKDVELRCDPISGHTALYWYRQSLGQGLEFLIYFQGNSAPDKSGLPSDRFSAERTGGSVSTLTIQRTQQEDSAVYLCASSPGRGVGYGYTFGSGTRLTVV.

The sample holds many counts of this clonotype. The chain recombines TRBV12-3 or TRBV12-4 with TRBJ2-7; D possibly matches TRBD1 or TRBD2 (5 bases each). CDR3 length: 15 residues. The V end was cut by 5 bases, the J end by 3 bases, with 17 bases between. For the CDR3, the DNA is TGTGCCAGCAGTCCCACGATCGGGGCACTCTACGAGCAGTACTTC. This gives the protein CASSPTIGALYEQYF.

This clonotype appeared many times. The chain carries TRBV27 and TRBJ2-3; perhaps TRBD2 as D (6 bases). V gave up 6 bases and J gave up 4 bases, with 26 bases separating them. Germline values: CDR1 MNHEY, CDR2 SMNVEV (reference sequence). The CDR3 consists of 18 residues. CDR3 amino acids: CASRLTPGEDKGSDTQYF. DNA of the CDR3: TGTGCCAGCAGACTAACCCCCGGGGAGGACAAAGGATCAGATACGCAGTATTTT.

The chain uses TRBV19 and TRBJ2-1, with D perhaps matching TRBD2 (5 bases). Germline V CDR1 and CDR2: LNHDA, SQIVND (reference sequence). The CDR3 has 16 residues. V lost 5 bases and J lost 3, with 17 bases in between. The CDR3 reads CASSLPGFGSYNEQFF. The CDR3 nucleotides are TGTGCCAGTAGTCTCCCCGGGTTTGGGAGCTACAATGAGCAGTTCTTC. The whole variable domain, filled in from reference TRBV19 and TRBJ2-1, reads DGGITQSPKYLFRKEGQNVTLSCEQNLNHDAMYWYRQDPGQGLRLIYYSQIVNDFQKGDIAEGYSVSREKKESFPLTVTSAQKNPTAFYLCASSLPGFGSYNEQFFGPGTRLTVL.

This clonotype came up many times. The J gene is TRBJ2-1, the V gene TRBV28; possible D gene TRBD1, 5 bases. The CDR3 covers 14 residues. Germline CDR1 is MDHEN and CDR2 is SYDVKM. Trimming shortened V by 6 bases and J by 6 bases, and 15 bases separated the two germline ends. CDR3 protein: CASRTAGEFNEQFF. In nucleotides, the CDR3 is TGTGCCAGCAGGACAGCCGGAGAGTTCAATGAGCAGTTCTTC.

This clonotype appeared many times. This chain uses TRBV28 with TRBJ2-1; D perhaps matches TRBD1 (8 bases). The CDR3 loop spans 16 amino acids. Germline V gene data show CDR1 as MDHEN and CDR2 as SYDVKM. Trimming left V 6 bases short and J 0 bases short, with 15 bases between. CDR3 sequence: CASRPTGGVSYNEQFF. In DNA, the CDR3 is TGTGCCAGCAGGCCCACAGGGGGGGTCTCCTACAATGAGCAGTTCTTC.

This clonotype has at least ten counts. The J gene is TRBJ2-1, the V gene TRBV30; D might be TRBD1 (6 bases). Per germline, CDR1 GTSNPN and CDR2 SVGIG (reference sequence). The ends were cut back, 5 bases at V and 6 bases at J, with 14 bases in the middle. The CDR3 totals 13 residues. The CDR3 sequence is CAWLTRGSNEQFF. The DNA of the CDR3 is TGTGCCTGGTTGACCAGGGGCTCCAATGAGCAGTTCTTC. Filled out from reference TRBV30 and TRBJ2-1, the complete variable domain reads SQTIHQWPATLVQPVGSPLSLECTVEGTSNPNLYWYRQAAGRGLQLLFYSVGIGQISSEVPQNLSASRPQDRQFILSSKKLLLSDSGFYLCAWLTRGSNEQFFGPGTRLTVL.

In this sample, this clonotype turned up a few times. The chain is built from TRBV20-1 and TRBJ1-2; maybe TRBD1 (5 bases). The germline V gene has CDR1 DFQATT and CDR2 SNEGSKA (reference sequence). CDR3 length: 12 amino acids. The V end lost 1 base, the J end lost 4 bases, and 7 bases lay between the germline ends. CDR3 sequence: CSARGGAYGYTF. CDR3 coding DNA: TGCAGTGCTAGAGGAGGGGCCTATGGCTACACCTTC.

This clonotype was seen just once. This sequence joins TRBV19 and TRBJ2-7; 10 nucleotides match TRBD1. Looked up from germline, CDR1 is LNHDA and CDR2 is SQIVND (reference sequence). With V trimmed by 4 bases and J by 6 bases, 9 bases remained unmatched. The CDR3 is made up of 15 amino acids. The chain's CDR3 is CASSRTGGAGVEQYF. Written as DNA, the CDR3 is TGTGCCAGTAGTAGGACAGGGGGTGCTGGAGTCGAGCAGTACTTC.

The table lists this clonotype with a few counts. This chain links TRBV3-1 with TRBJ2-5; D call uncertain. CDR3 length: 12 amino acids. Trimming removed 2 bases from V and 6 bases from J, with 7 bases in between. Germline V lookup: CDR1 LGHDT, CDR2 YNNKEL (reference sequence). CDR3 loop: CASSQIGQTQYF. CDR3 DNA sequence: TGTGCCAGCAGCCAAATCGGGCAGACCCAGTACTTC.

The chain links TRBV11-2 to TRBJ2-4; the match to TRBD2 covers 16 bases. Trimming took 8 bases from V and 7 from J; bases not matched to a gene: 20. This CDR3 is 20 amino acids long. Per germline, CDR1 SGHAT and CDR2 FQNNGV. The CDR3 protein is CASGYPPTGTSGRAGNIQYF. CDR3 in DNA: TGTGCCAGCGGATACCCCCCTACCGGGACTAGCGGGAGGGCCGGCAACATTCAGTACTTC. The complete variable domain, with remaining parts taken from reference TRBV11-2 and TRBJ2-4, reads EAGVAQSPRYKIIEKRQSVAFWCNPISGHATLYWYQQILGQGPKLLIQFQNNGVVDDSQLPKDRFSAERLKGVDSTLKIQPAKLEDSAVYLCASGYPPTGTSGRAGNIQYFGAGTRLSVL.

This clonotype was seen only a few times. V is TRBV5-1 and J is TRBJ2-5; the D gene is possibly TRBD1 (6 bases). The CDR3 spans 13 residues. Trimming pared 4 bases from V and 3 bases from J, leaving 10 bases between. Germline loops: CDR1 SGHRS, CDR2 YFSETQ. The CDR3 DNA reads TGCGCCAGCAGCATAGGACAGAAAGAGACCCAGTACTTC. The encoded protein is CASSIGQKETQYF. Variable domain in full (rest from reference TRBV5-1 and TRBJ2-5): KAGVTQTPRYLIKTRGQQVTLSCSPISGHRSVSWYQQTPGQGLQFLFEYFSETQRNKGNFPGRFSGRQFSNSRSEMNVSTLELGDSALYLCASSIGQKETQYFGPGTRLLVL.

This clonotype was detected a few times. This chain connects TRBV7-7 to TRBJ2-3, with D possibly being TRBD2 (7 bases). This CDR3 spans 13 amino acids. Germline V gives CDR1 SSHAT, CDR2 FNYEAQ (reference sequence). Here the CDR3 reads CATSMGGQDTQYF. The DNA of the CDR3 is TGTGCTACCAGTATGGGGGGGCAAGATACGCAGTATTTT.

CDR3 bases: TGTGCCAGCAGTTACTCCAACAGGAGGCACACCGGGGAGCTGTTTTTT. Protein: CASSYSNRRHTGELFF. This chain uses TRBV6-2 or TRBV6-3 with TRBJ2-2; possibly TRBD1 or TRBD2 for D (5 bases each). Germline assignment: CDR1 MNHEY and CDR2 SVGEGT. The germline V and J ends were trimmed by 0 bases and 3 bases, with 11 bases remaining between them. The CDR3 covers 16 residues.

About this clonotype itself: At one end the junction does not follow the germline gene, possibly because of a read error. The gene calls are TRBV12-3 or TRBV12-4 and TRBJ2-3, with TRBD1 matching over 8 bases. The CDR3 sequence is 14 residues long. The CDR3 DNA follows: TGTGCCAGCAGCCCAGCAGGGGGCACAAATACGCAGTATTTT. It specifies CASSPAGGTNTQYF.

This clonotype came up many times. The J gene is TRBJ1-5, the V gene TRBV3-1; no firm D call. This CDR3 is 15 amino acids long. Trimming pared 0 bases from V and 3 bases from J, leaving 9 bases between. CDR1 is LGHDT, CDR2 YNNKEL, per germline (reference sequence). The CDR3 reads CASSQDVGFNQPQHF. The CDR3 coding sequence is TGTGCCAGCAGCCAAGATGTGGGGTTCAATCAGCCCCAGCATTTT.

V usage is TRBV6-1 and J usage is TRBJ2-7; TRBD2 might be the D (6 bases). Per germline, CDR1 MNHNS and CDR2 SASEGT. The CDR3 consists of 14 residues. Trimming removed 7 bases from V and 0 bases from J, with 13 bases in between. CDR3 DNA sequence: TGTGCCAGCACTGGAGGGGAGAGCTCCTACGAGCAGTACTTC. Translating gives CASTGGESSYEQYF.

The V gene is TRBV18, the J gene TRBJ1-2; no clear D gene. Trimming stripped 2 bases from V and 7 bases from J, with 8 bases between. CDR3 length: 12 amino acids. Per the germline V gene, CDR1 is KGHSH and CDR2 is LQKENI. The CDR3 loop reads CASSPEESGYTF. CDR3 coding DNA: TGTGCCAGCTCACCAGAGGAATCTGGCTACACCTTC.

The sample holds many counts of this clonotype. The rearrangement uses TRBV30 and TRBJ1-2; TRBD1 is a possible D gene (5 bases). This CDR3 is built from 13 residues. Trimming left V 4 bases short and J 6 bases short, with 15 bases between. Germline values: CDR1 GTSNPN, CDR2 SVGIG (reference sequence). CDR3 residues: CAWMGRQGHGYTF. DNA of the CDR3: TGTGCCTGGATGGGCCGGCAGGGCCATGGCTACACCTTC.

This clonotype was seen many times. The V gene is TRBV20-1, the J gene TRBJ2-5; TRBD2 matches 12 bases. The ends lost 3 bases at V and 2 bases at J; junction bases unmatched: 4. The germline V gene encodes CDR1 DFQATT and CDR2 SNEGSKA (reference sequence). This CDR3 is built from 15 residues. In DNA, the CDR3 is TGCAGTGCTAGTACCGGGACTAGCGGGCAAGAGACCCAGTACTTC. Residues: CSASTGTSGQETQYF.

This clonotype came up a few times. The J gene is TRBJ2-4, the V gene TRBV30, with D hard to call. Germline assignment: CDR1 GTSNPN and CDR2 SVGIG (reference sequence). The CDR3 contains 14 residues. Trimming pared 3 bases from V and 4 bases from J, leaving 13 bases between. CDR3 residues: CAWSGGSTKNIQYF. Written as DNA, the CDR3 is TGTGCCTGGAGCGGCGGTTCCACTAAAAACATTCAGTACTTC.

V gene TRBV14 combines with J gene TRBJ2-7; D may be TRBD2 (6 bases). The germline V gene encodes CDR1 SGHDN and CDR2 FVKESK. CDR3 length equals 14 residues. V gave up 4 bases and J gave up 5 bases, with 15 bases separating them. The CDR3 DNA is TGTGCCAGCAGCCTCGGAGGGAATCACGACGAGCAGTACTTC. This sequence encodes CASSLGGNHDEQYF. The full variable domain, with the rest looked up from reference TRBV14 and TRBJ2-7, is EAGVTQFPSHSVIEKGQTVTLRCDPISGHDNLYWYRRVMGKEIKFLLHFVKESKQDESGMPNNRFLAERTGGTYSTLKVQPAELEDSGVYFCASSLGGNHDEQYFGPGTRLTVT.

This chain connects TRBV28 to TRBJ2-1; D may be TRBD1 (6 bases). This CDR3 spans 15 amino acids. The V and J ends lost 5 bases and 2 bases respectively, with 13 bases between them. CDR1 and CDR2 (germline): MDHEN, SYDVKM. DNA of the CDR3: TGTGCCAGCAGTCGTCAGGGGCGGACCTACAATGAGCAGTTCTTC. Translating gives CASSRQGRTYNEQFF.